The 15 T cell receptor beta chains below were found in one sample sequenced in a study of blood T cell repertoires in COVID-19. The protocol was immunoSEQ multiplex PCR, while the TCRdb copy is restricted to in-frame clones and leaves out a portion. The sample comprises under 200,000 clones, about 86% of which are singletons, and approximately 7% rests with the top ten. What was sequenced was peripheral blood. These receptors were taken from a man aged 50-60 years with active or convalescent COVID-19.

This chain joins TRBV13 and TRBJ2-3, with 10 positions matching TRBD1. This CDR3 is 15 amino acids long. The V and J ends lost 5 bases and 7 bases, in that order; junction bases with no gene match: 9. Germline V gene sequence: CDR1 PRHDT, CDR2 FYEKMQ (reference sequence). CDR3 sequence reads: CASSLPGQGTNTQYF. The CDR3 DNA follows: TGTGCCAGCAGCCTACCGGGACAGGGGACTAATACGCAGTATTTT. Filled out from reference TRBV13 and TRBJ2-3, the complete variable domain reads AAGVIQSPRHLIKEKRETATLKCYPIPRHDTVYWYQQGPGQDPQFLISFYEKMQSDKGSIPDRFSAQQFSDYHSELNMSSLELGDSALYFCASSLPGQGTNTQYFGPGTRLTVL.

This chain uses TRBV11-1 with TRBJ2-5; 8 nucleotides agree with TRBD1. V was pared by 5 bases and J by 3 bases, with 11 bases of the junction left unmatched. From germline, CDR1 is SGHAT and CDR2 FQDESV (reference sequence). This CDR3 contains 16 residues. The CDR3 region is CASSHLTGEREETQYF. The DNA of the CDR3 is TGTGCCAGCAGCCACCTGACAGGGGAGAGGGAAGAGACCCAGTACTTC.

The genes are TRBV24-1 and TRBJ2-2; D not certain. CDR3 length: 14 amino acids. Trimming removed 0 bases from V and 8 bases from J, with 9 bases in between. Germline V gene data show CDR1 as KGHDR and CDR2 as SFDVKD. The CDR3 here is CATSDLISPGELFF. CDR3 bases: TGTGCCACCAGTGATTTGATTAGCCCTGGGGAGCTGTTTTTT.

The rearrangement links TRBV11-2 to TRBJ2-2; 12 positions match TRBD2. The CDR3 is 17 residues long. J was trimmed by 5 bases and V by 6 bases; bases with no gene match: 10. Germline V gives CDR1 SGHAT, CDR2 FQNNGV. CDR3 bases: TGTGCCAGCAGACCCCGACTAGCGGGAGAGGGAACCGGGGAGCTGTTTTTT. Translated, it gives CASRPRLAGEGTGELFF.

The V and J genes are TRBV14 and TRBJ2-1; maybe TRBD1 (7 bases). Germline V gene lookup returns CDR1 SGHDN and CDR2 FVKESK. CDR3 length: 15 residues. Trimming shortened V by 4 bases and J by 9 bases, and 19 bases separated the two germline ends. The CDR3 DNA reads as TGTGCCAGCAGCCCGGGGGACAGAGGTTACGTTGAGCAGTTCTTC. Its translation is CASSPGDRGYVEQFF.

On this clone itself: Mismatch with germline at one junction end may stem from a read error. The V call is TRBV29-1, the J call TRBJ1-4; 7 bases are a match to TRBD1. CDR1 SQVTM and CDR2 ANQGSEA come from the germline V gene. The CDR3 runs to 13 residues. The CDR3 loop reads CSAEGGRGEKLFF. The CDR3 bases are TGCAGCGCTGAAGGGGGCAGGGGTGAAAAACTGTTTTTT.

V usage is TRBV11-2 and J usage is TRBJ1-4; D is possibly TRBD1 (5 bases). The CDR3 totals 15 residues. Germline loops: CDR1 SGHAT, CDR2 FQNNGV. The germline V and J ends were trimmed by 5 bases and 7 bases, with 17 bases remaining between them. The DNA of the CDR3 is TGTGCCAGCAGCCTCACCCCTTCAGGGTCTGAAAAACTGTTTTTT. The encoded protein is CASSLTPSGSEKLFF.

The rearrangement joins TRBV3-1 (or the pseudogene TRBV3-2) to TRBJ2-5; the match to TRBD2 covers 10 bases. V dropped 4 bases and J dropped 9; count of bases not matched to a gene: 11. The CDR3 runs to 15 residues. Germline values: CDR1 LGHDT, CDR2 YNNKEL (reference sequence). In nucleotides, the CDR3 is TGTGCCAGCAGCCTCCCACTAGCGGGGCCGACGGCCCAGTACTTC. Protein: CASSLPLAGPTAQYF.

Only a few counts were recorded for this clone. V usage is TRBV9 and J usage is TRBJ1-1; D call uncertain. V was trimmed by 4 bases and J by 1 base, leaving 8 bases between them. Germline V CDR1 and CDR2: SGDLS, YYNGEE. This CDR3 contains 13 residues. The CDR3 reads CASSRSWNTEAFF. The CDR3 DNA reads as TGTGCCAGCAGCCGTTCTTGGAACACTGAAGCTTTCTTT.

This clone was counted a few times. The chain couples TRBV12-5 to TRBJ1-1; D gene unclear. Germline values: CDR1 LGHNT, CDR2 FRNRAP. This CDR3 is built from 12 residues. The V end lost 7 bases, the J end lost 1 base, and 7 bases lay between the germline ends. The CDR3 DNA follows: TGTGCTAGTGCCACTCAGAACACTGAAGCTTTCTTT. Translating gives CASATQNTEAFF.

This clone was seen only once. This chain connects TRBV3-1 (or the pseudogene TRBV3-2) to TRBJ2-7; 9 nucleotides line up with TRBD1. The CDR3 contains 14 residues. The V gene end was trimmed by 5 bases and the J gene end by 6 bases; junction bases not matched to a gene: 8. CDR1 and CDR2 (germline): LGHDT, YNNKEL (reference sequence). The CDR3 DNA follows: TGTGCCAGCAGCTCCGGGACAGGGCCCCTCGAGCAGTACTTC. It encodes CASSSGTGPLEQYF.

V usage is TRBV4-3 and J usage is TRBJ1-1, with 8 bases matching TRBD1. Germline V lookup: CDR1 LGHNA, CDR2 YSLEER. Germline trimming cut 4 bases from V and 3 bases from J; bases unmatched to any gene: 13. The CDR3 runs to 17 residues. In DNA, the CDR3 is TGCGCCAGCAGCCCTTTTGTTGGACAGGGTATCGACACTGAAGCTTTCTTT. It specifies CASSPFVGQGIDTEAFF.

This rearrangement joins TRBV5-5 to TRBJ2-7; no clear D gene. V lost 0 bases to trimming and J lost 1 base, with 8 bases between them. The CDR3 covers 14 residues. Germline assignment: CDR1 SGHKS and CDR2 YYEKEE (reference sequence). CDR3: CASSLVDTSYEQYF. CDR3 in DNA: TGTGCCAGCAGCTTGGTCGACACGTCCTACGAGCAGTACTTC.

The CDR3 loop is CASSYSAAVGSYEQYF. The CDR3 DNA follows: TGTGCCAGCAGTTACTCGGCGGCAGTCGGCTCCTACGAGCAGTACTTC. This sequence joins TRBV6-5 and TRBJ2-7; D is uncertain. Trimming cost V 0 bases and J 0 bases, with 12 bases left between them. Germline CDR1 and CDR2: MNHEY and SVGAGI. This CDR3 is built from 16 residues.

The V gene is TRBV9, the J gene TRBJ2-1, with 7 bases aligning to TRBD2. This CDR3 comprises 13 residues. The ends lost 4 bases at V and 7 bases at J; junction bases unmatched: 5. CDR1 is SGDLS, CDR2 YYNGEE, per germline. CDR3 sequence (DNA): TGTGCCAGCAGCTTGAGTAGCGGGAATGAGCAGTTCTTC. It yields the protein CASSLSSGNEQFF.